This is a list of T cell receptor beta chains from one sample in a study of graft-versus-host responses after intestinal transplantation. These receptors have no known antigen. The method was immunoSEQ multiplex PCR; TCRdb's version includes in-frame clones alone and lacks a portion of them. Seen here are roughly 100,000 clones, about 90% observed once, and the top ten hold roughly 1%. Material: unstimulated CD4+ T cells sorted from spleen or lymph node cells, obtained before intestinal transplant. Source of these receptors: a human donor who received an intestinal transplant. Both conserved end residues are part of each CDR3. D genes are given only for firm matches. Expanded clones are given a class, and other clones once, few, many or no size at all.

clone_size	d_call	v_call	j_call	cdr3_nt	cdr3_aa
-	-	TRBV19	TRBJ1-6	TGTGCCAGTAAAAGCCGGGCCGGGAATTCACCCCTCCACTTT	CASKSRAGNSPLHF
-	-	TRBV7-3	TRBJ2-7	TGTGCCAGCAGCTTAACACCTACCTACGAGCAGTACTTC	CASSLTPTYEQYF
-	-	TRBV6-1	TRBJ2-1	TGTGCCAGCAGTGAGGGGGCGGGCTCCTACAATGAGCAGTTCTTC	CASSEGAGSYNEQFF
-	-	TRBV6-1	TRBJ2-3	TGTGCCAGCAGTGAAGAAGAGGCGGACAGACGTAAAGATACGCAGTATTTT	CASSEEEADRRKDTQYF
few	TRBD2	TRBV6-5	TRBJ2-7	TGTGCCAGTAGCGCCGGGAGGGAACAACGGGAGCAGTACTTC	CASSAGREQREQYF
-	-	TRBV6-1	TRBJ2-7	TGTGCCAGCAGTGAAGACAGGAGCTACGAGCAGTACTTC	CASSEDRSYEQYF
once	TRBD1	TRBV25-1	TRBJ2-2	TGTGCCAGCAGACGGACAGGGGCCGGGGAGCTGTTTTTT	CASRRTGAGELFF
-	-	TRBV9	TRBJ2-5	TGTGCCAGCAGCGAGACGGCCCGAGAGACCCAGTACTTC	CASSETARETQYF
few	-	TRBV6-1	TRBJ2-3	TGTGCCAGCAGTGAAAGGGGGATCCACACAGATACGCAGTATTTT	CASSERGIHTDTQYF
-	-	TRBV5-5	TRBJ1-3	TGTGCCAGCAGCATACAGCTGCAGATCTCTGGAAACACCATATATTTT	CASSIQLQISGNTIYF
-	-	TRBV29-1	TRBJ1-3	TGCAGCGTTGAGAGGTCTTCCGGAAACACCATATATTTT	CSVERSSGNTIYF
-	TRBD1	TRBV6-1	TRBJ1-5	TGTGCCAGCACTCTCCGGGACAGGGTGGATCAGCCCCAGCATTTT	CASTLRDRVDQPQHF
-	TRBD2	TRBV28	TRBJ2-7	TGTGCCAGCAGTTCCGCTAGCGGAAATCGCTACGAGCAGTACTTC	CASSSASGNRYEQYF
once	-	TRBV7-9	TRBJ1-6	TGTGCCAGCAGCTCCCAACGACAGAGCTCCTATAATTCACCCCTCCACTTT	CASSSQRQSSYNSPLHF
-	TRBD2	TRBV28	TRBJ2-3	TGTGCCGGGCCGAGCGGGAGGGTCAGGGATACGCAGTATTTT	CAGPSGRVRDTQYF
-	-	TRBV4-1	TRBJ2-1	TGCGCCAGCAGCCAAGTCCAGTTAGGAGAGCAGTTCTTC	CASSQVQLGEQFF
-	TRBD2	TRBV5-3	TRBJ2-7	TGTGCCAGAAGCGGAGGACTAGCGGGAGGAAATAGCTCCTACGAGCAGTACTTC	CARSGGLAGGNSSYEQYF
once	TRBD1	TRBV27	TRBJ2-7	TGTGCCAGCTCGTTCCGCACAGGGGATTCTTTCTACGAGCAGTACTTC	CASSFRTGDSFYEQYF
-	-	TRBV10-3	TRBJ2-5	TGTGCCATCAGTGGTCGGGGGAGCCAAGAGACCCAGTACTTC	CAISGRGSQETQYF